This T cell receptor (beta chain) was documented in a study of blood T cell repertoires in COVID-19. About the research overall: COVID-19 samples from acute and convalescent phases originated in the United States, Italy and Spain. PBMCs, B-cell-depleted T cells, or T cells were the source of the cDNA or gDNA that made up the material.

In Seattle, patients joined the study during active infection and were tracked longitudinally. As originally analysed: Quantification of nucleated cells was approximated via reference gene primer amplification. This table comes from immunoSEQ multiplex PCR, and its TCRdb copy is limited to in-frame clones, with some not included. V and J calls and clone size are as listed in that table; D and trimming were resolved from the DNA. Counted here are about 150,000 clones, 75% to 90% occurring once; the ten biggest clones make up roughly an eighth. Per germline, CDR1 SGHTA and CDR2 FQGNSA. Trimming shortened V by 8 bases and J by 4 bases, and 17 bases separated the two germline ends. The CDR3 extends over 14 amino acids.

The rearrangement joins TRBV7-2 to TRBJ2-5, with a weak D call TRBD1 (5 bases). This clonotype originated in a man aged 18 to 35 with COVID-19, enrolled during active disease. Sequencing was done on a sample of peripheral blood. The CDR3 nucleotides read TGTGCCAGCCAATCGCAGGGCGGTCGAGAGACCCAGTACTTC. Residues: CASQSQGGRETQYF. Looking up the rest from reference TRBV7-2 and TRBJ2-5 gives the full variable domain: GAGVSQSPSNKVTEKGKDVELRCDPISGHTALYWYRQSLGQGLEFLIYFQGNSAPDKSGLPSDRFSAERTGGSVSTLTIQRTQQEDSAVYLCASQSQGGRETQYFGPGTRLLVL.